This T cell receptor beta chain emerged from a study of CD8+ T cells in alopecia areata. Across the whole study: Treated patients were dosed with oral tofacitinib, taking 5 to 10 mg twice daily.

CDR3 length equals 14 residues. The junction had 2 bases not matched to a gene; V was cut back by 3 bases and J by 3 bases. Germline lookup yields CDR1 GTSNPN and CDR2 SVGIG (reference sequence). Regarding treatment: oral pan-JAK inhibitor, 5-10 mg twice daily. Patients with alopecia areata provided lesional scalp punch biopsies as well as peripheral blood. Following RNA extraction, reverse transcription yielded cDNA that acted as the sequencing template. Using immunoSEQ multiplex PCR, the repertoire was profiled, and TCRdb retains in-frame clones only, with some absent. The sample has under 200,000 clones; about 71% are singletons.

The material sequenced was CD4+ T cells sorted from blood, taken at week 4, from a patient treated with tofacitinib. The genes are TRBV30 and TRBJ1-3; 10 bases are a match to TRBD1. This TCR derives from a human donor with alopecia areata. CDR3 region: CAWSDRGLGNTIYF. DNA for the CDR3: TGTGCCTGGAGCGACAGGGGGCTTGGAAACACCATATATTTT.